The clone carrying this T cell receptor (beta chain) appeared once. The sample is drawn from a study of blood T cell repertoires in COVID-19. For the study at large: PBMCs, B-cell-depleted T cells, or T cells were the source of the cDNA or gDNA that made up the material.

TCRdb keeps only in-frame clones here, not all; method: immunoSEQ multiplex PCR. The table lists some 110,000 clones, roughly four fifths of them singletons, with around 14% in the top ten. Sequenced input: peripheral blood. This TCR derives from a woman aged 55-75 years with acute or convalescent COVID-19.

The DNA of the CDR3 is TGTGCCAGCAGCTCAGGACAGGGCGGCAATCAGCCCCAGCATTTT. It is translated as CASSSGQGGNQPQHF. The chain is built from TRBV5-8 and TRBJ1-5; TRBD1 matches at 8 bases. The CDR3 is 15 residues long. The germline CDR1 and CDR2 sequences are SGHTS and YDEGEE. Trimming cost V 3 bases and J 2 bases; bases outside gene matches: 4.